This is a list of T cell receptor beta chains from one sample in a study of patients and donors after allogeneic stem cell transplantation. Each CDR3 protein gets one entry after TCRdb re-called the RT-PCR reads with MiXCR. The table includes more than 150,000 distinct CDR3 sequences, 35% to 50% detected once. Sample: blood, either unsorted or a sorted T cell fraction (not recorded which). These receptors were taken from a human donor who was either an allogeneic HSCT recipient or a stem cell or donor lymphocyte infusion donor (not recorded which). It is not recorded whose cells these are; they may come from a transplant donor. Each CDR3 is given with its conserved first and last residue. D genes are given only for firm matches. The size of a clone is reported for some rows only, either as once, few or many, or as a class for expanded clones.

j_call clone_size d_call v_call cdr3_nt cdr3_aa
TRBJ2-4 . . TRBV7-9 TGTGCCAGCAGCCCACTGCTCGGGGTGTCCAAAAACATTCAGTACTTC CASSPLLGVSKNIQYF
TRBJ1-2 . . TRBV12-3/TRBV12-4 TGTGCCACCATCCGGGGCCCCGCGCCACTAAACTATGGCTACACCTTC CATIRGPAPLNYGYTF
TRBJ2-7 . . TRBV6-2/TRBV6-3 TGTGCCAGCAGTTACAGGGTAGCTACCCGGGACTTCCTTGGCCACGAGCAGTACTTC CASSYRVATRDFLGHEQYF
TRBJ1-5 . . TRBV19 TGTGCCAGTAGTTCCCTACGGGGCAATCAGCCCCAGCATTTT CASSSLRGNQPQHF
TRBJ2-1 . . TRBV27 TGTGCCAGCAGTTTATACAGGGAGTACAATGAGCAGTTCTTC CASSLYREYNEQFF
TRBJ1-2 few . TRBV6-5 TGTGCCAGCAGTCCCAGGGGCTATGGCTACACCTTC CASSPRGYGYTF
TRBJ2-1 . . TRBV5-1 TGCGCCAGCAGGTTGGGAGAAGGGAATGAGCAGTTCTTC CASRLGEGNEQFF
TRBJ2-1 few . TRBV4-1 TGCGCCAGCAGCCGAGACAGGAGTAGGAGGAATGAGCAGTTCTTC CASSRDRSRRNEQFF
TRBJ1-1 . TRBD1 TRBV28 TGTGCCAGCAGTTACTTTCGGGACAGGCACCCTGAAGCTTTCTTT CASSYFRDRHPEAFF
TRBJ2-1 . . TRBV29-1 TGCAGCCCCCTCCTCGGGGTCAATGAGCAGTTCTTC CSPLLGVNEQFF
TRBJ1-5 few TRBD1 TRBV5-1 TGCGCCAGCAGCTCGAGGGGACAGGGATCTGGCAATCAGCCCCAGCATTTT CASSSRGQGSGNQPQHF
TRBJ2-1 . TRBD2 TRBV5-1 TGCGCCAGCAGCGGCACTAGCGGACCTTCCTACAATGAGCAGTTCTTC CASSGTSGPSYNEQFF
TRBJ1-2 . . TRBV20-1 TGCAGTGCCCTAATAAAGGGGCGGGACTATGGCTACACCTTC CSALIKGRDYGYTF
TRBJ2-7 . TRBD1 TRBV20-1 TGCAGTGCCACGGGACAGGGAACTCACGAGCAGTACTTC CSATGQGTHEQYF
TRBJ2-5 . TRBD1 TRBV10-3 TGTGCCATCACTAGAGGACAGGGGGTCCAAGAGACCCAGTACTTC CAITRGQGVQETQYF
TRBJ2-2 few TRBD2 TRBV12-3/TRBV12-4 TGTGCCAGCAGTTTACTAGCGGGAGGGCTGAACACCGGGGAGCTGTTTTTT CASSLLAGGLNTGELFF
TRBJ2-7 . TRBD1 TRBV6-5 TGTGCCAGCAGTTATCCGACCGGGACAGGGCAAAACGAGCAGTACTTC CASSYPTGTGQNEQYF
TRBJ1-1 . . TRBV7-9 TGTGCCAGCAGCTTAGGGTCCGAGAACACTGAAGCTTTCTTT CASSLGSENTEAFF
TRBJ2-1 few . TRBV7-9 TGTGCCAGCAGCCCCGGGGCCCGAGTCTCAAATGAGCAGTTCTTC CASSPGARVSNEQFF
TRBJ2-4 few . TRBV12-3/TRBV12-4 TGTGCCAGCAGTTTCTGGCAGGGTGGGAGCATTCAGTACTTC CASSFWQGGSIQYF
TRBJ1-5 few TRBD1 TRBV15 TGTGCCACCAGCATCAGGGGGCGCAATCAGCCCCAGCATTTT CATSIRGRNQPQHF
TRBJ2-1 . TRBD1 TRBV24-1 TGTGCCACGCGGACAGGGAATGAGCAGTTCTTC CATRTGNEQFF
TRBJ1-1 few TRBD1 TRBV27 TGTGCCAGCAGTTCTTACGGGACAGGGTTGAACACTGAAGCTTTCTTT CASSSYGTGLNTEAFF
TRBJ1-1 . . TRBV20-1 TGCAGTGCTAGAGATTTCGAGGACACTGAAGCTTTCTTT CSARDFEDTEAFF
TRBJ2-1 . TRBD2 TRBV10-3 TGTGCCATCAGTGAGCCAACGACTAGCTCCCACAATGAGCAGTTCTTC CAISEPTTSSHNEQFF
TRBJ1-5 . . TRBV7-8 TGTGCCAGCAGCTTAGGCCAGGGGCCAGTCCCCCAGCATTTT CASSLGQGPVPQHF
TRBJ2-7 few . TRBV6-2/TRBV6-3 TGTGCCAGCAGTTACGCCGAGTCTCACTCCTACGAGCAGTACTTC CASSYAESHSYEQYF
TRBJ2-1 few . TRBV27 TGTGCCAGCAGTTCCGACCCGCGGAAAGGGAATGAGCAGTTCTTC CASSSDPRKGNEQFF
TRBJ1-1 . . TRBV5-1 TGCGCCAGCAGCTTGGTTACGCGGGATTTTGAAGCTTTCTTT CASSLVTRDFEAFF
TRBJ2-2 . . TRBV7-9 TGTGCCAGCAGCTTACGAGTGGCCGGGGAGCTGTTTTTT CASSLRVAGELFF
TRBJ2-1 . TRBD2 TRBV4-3 TGCGCCAGCAGCCAAGAACGGGCGGGAGTTAGGAATGAGCAGTTCTTC CASSQERAGVRNEQFF
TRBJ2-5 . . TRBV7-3 TGTGCCAGCAGCTACGGACGGAAACAAGAGACCCAGTACTTC CASSYGRKQETQYF
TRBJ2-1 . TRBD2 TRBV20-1 TGCAGTGCTAGAGAGACTAGCGACCACAATGAGCAGTTCTTC CSARETSDHNEQFF
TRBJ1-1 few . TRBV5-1 TGCGCCAGCAGCTTGGCCAGGAGGGGCACTGAAGCTTTCTTT CASSLARRGTEAFF
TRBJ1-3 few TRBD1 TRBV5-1 TGCGCCAGCAGCTTGGGGGACAGATCTGGAAACACCATATATTTT CASSLGDRSGNTIYF
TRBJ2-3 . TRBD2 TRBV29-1 TGCAGCGTTGCCGTAGCGGGAACCGGGCCAGATACGCAGTATTTT CSVAVAGTGPDTQYF
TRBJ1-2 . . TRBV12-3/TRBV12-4 TGTGCCAGCAGTTTGGTGACACCTAACTATGGCTACACCTTC CASSLVTPNYGYTF